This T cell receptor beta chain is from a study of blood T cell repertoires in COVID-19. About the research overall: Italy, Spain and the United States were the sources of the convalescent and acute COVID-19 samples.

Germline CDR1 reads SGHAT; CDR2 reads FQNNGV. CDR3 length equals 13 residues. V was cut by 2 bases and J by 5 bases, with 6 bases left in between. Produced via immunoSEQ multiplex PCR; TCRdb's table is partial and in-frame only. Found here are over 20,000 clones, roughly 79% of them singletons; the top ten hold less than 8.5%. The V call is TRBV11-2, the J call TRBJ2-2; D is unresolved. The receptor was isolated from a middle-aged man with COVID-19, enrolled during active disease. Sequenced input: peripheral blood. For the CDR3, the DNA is TGTGCCAGCAGCTTACAGTTGACCGGGGAGCTGTTTTTT. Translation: CASSLQLTGELFF.